The rows below give T cell receptor beta chains drawn from one sample of a study of OX40 agonist ivuxolimab in advanced cancers. Method: immunoSEQ multiplex PCR; TCRdb's copy keeps in-frame clones and lacks some. Among approximately 58,000 clones listed, roughly four fifths were seen once. The source was CD4+ or CD8+ T cells sorted from blood, collected in a trial of the OX40 agonist ivuxolimab. The receptor source for this set is an adult with an advanced solid tumor such as melanoma, head and neck, liver or kidney cancer. The CDR3 runs from the conserved cysteine through the conserved F or W. A D gene is named only where the DNA matches it firmly. Some rows have no size entry. The others give once, few or many, or a class for an expanded clone.

D	V	size	J	CDR3	DNA
-	TRBV7-9	-	TRBJ1-3	CASSLVPSEGNTIYF	TGTGCCAGCAGCTTAGTCCCCTCTGAGGGTAACACCATATATTTT
-	TRBV15	-	TRBJ2-6	CATSRVGVRQGSSGANVLTF	TGTGCCACCAGCAGAGTGGGGGTACGGCAGGGAAGCTCTGGGGCCAACGTCCTGACTTTC
-	TRBV18	-	TRBJ1-4	CASSPRRNNEKLFF	TGTGCCAGCTCACCCCGACGCAATAATGAAAAACTGTTTTTT
TRBD2	TRBV28	-	TRBJ2-1	CASSRGGNNEQFF	TGTGCCAGCAGCCGCGGGGGGAACAATGAGCAGTTCTTC
TRBD2	TRBV11-3	-	TRBJ2-1	CASSFRLSGSRNEQFF	TGTGCCAGCAGCTTCAGACTCAGCGGGAGTAGGAATGAGCAGTTCTTC
-	TRBV5-6	-	TRBJ1-4	CASSLNRRSGKLFF	TGTGCCAGCAGCTTAAACCGCCGGTCCGGGAAACTGTTTTTT
-	TRBV21-1	-	TRBJ2-3	CASSKGRPDTQYF	TGTGCCAGCAGCAAAGGGCGGCCAGATACGCAGTATTTT
-	TRBV21-1	-	TRBJ2-7	CASSKLIGTGGTEQYF	TGTGCCAGCAGCAAACTGATCGGGACAGGGGGGACCGAGCAGTACTTC
-	TRBV4-2	few	TRBJ1-5	CASSQYYEGNQPQHF	TGTGCCAGCAGCCAGTATTATGAGGGGAATCAGCCCCAGCATTTT
TRBD1	TRBV6-6	-	TRBJ2-1	CASSYWRGTGNEQFF	TGTGCCAGCAGTTACTGGCGGGGGACAGGGAATGAGCAGTTCTTC
-	TRBV6-5	-	TRBJ1-6	CASSYSKIQYNSPLHF	TGTGCCAGCAGTTACTCGAAAATCCAATATAATTCACCCCTCCACTTT
-	TRBV1	-	TRBJ1-1	CTSSQDWPSWPGQGGSTEAFF	TGCACCAGCAGCCAAGACTGGCCCTCCTGGCCGGGACAGGGGGGGAGCACTGAAGCTTTCTTT
TRBD2	TRBV2	-	TRBJ2-5	CASSSGAETQYF	TGTGCCAGCAGCAGCGGGGCTGAGACCCAGTACTTC
-	TRBV11-2	-	TRBJ2-7	CASSLGFYEQYF	TGTGCCAGCAGCTTAGGGTTCTACGAGCAGTACTTC
-	TRBV2	few	TRBJ2-1	CASSELRTEQFF	TGTGCCAGCAGTGAATTACGCACGGAGCAGTTCTTC
-	TRBV11-2	few	TRBJ2-2	CASSSYSSTGELFF	TGTGCCAGCAGCTCCTACTCCAGCACCGGGGAGCTGTTTTTT
-	TRBV11-3	-	TRBJ2-7	CASSLSRGLGEQYF	TGTGCCAGCAGCCTTTCAAGGGGTTTAGGCGAGCAGTACTTC
-	TRBV30	once	TRBJ1-4	CAWAGGSATNEKLFF	TGTGCCTGGGCAGGCGGCAGCGCAACTAATGAAAAACTGTTTTTT
-	TRBV18	few	TRBJ1-3	CASSPPGAGNTIYF	TGTGCCAGCTCACCACCAGGAGCTGGAAACACCATATATTTT
-	TRBV19	-	TRBJ2-7	CASAQANEQYF	TGTGCCAGTGCTCAAGCCAACGAGCAGTACTTC
-	TRBV27	-	TRBJ2-3	CASKDPWLDTQYF	TGTGCCAGCAAGGACCCGTGGTTGGATACGCAGTATTTT
TRBD1	TRBV5-4	-	TRBJ2-7	CASSSGTGVYEQYF	TGTGCCAGCAGCTCCGGGACAGGAGTGTACGAGCAGTACTTC
-	TRBV2	-	TRBJ2-7	CASTKGGHYEQYF	TGTGCCAGCACGAAGGGGGGCCACTACGAGCAGTACTTC
-	TRBV7-2	-	TRBJ1-5	CASSLSGSGNQPQHF	TGTGCCAGCAGCTTATCAGGGTCTGGCAATCAGCCCCAGCATTTT
TRBD2	TRBV18	-	TRBJ2-2	CASSRLAGGTGELFF	TGTGCCAGCTCCAGACTAGCGGGAGGCACCGGGGAGCTGTTTTTT
TRBD1	TRBV7-8	-	TRBJ2-7	CASSLVGTGREQYF	TGTGCCAGCAGCTTGGTAGGGACAGGGCGCGAGCAGTACTTC
-	TRBV30	few	TRBJ1-6	CAWSVRNSPLHF	TGTGCCTGGAGTGTACGAAATTCACCCCTCCACTTT
-	TRBV5-5	-	TRBJ2-7	CASTPDFSYEQYF	TGTGCCAGCACCCCGGACTTCTCCTACGAGCAGTACTTC
-	TRBV6-6	-	TRBJ2-7	CASSYSLTSSYEQYF	TGTGCCAGCAGTTACTCGTTGACTAGCTCCTACGAGCAGTACTTC